Described below is a single T cell receptor (beta chain) sequence and its context. This table comes from immunoSEQ multiplex PCR, and its TCRdb copy is limited to in-frame clones, with some not included. The data contain under 1 million clones, approximately 96% of them singletons. Trimming removed 0 bases from V and 10 bases from J; junction bases left unmatched: 8. The CDR3 extends over 16 amino acids. Per germline, CDR1 SEHNR and CDR2 FQNEAQ (reference sequence). This record comes from a study of shared clonotypes between healthy human individuals. Naive CD8 populations comprised CD45RO-negative cells positively selected for CCR7, excluding terminally differentiated effector memory CD45RA+ cells.

This chain connects TRBV7-9 to TRBJ2-1; 11 nucleotides line up with TRBD2. The clonotype was recovered from a young man in good health. Sequencing was carried out using naive CD8+ T cells sorted from blood. Written as DNA, the CDR3 is TGTGCCAGCAGCTTAGCGCCGGTAGCGGGAGGGCGCGAGCAGTTCTTC. Translating it yields CASSLAPVAGGREQFF. The variable domain in full, completed from reference TRBV7-9 and TRBJ2-1, reads DTGVSQNPRHKITKRGQNVTFRCDPISEHNRLYWYRQTLGQGPEFLTYFQNEAQLEKSRLLSDRFSAERPKGSFSTLEIQRTEQGDSAMYLCASSLAPVAGGREQFFGPGTRLTVL.